The entry that follows covers one T cell receptor (beta chain) sequence. Antigen specificity is unknown. TCRdb's copy holds only in-frame clones and misses some; the assay was immunoSEQ multiplex PCR. Among about 80,000 clones, more than 70% were seen once, and the ten largest hold 0.76%. These data originate in a study of OX40 agonist ivuxolimab in advanced cancers. The overall study: Every patient in dose escalation had hepatocellular carcinoma, melanoma, renal cell or head and neck cancer. Partial responses, seen in three patients, involved one hepatocellular carcinoma and two cutaneous melanomas. Those enrolled were 80% to 85% male, with a mean age of roughly 60 years and ages from about 20 to 85.

The CDR3 runs 15 residues. Germline V CDR1 and CDR2: SEHNR, FQNEAQ (reference sequence). The V end was cut by 4 bases, the J end by 6 bases, with 17 bases between. The study's findings and limits: Both blood CD4+ and CD8+ T cells showed clonal growth by week 6 at 0.1 to 3.0 mg/kg.

Sequencing was performed on CD4+ or CD8+ T cells sorted from blood, taken in a trial of the OX40 agonist ivuxolimab. The rearrangement uses TRBV7-9 and TRBJ2-3; D is ambiguous. The sequence was obtained from an adult with an advanced solid tumor such as melanoma, head and neck, liver or kidney cancer. This chain's CDR3 is CASSWLSQPEDTQYF. The CDR3 bases are TGTGCCAGCAGCTGGCTATCCCAACCAGAGGATACGCAGTATTTT.